These 8 T cell receptor beta chains share one sample of origin, sequenced in a study of T cell changes during pregnancy in multiple sclerosis (dated by TCRdb to between 2018 and 2021). To prepare the library, the immunoSEQ multiplex PCR assay was applied. TCRdb carries this immuneACCESS record with in-frame sequences only. Its versions omit some clonotypes, under half of them owing to an unresolved V gene in the studies checked, with the rest unexplained. The sample table holds 90,000 or so clones, of which approximately 92% were seen once. The leading ten clones occupy 1.5% to 1.9% of the sample. Source: peripheral blood, taken in the first trimester of pregnancy. Receptor source: a female donor with multiple sclerosis, enrolled in a pregnancy study.

V and J are TRBV28 and TRBJ2-3; TRBD2 is a possible D gene (7 bases). Germline loops: CDR1 MDHEN, CDR2 SYDVKM. V lost 10 bases to trimming and J lost 8 bases, with 19 bases between them. The length of the CDR3 is 13 residues. Here the CDR3 reads CATTPGGGLTQYF. The CDR3 DNA reads TGTGCCACCACCCCAGGCGGGGGCCTTACGCAGTATTTT. Together with reference TRBV28 and TRBJ2-3, the CDR3 gives the full variable domain: DVKVTQSSRYLVKRTGEKVFLECVQDMDHENMFWYRQDPGLGLRLIYFSYDVKMKEKGDIPEGYSVSREKKERFSLILESASTNQTSMYLCATTPGGGLTQYFGPGTRLTVL.

CDR3 protein: CASSQRGLGRGHSYEQYF. Written as DNA, the CDR3 is TGTGCCAGCAGCCAGAGGGGACTAGGGCGGGGTCACTCCTACGAGCAGTACTTC. J is TRBJ2-7 and V is TRBV13; 8 bases align to TRBD2. V shed 5 bases, J shed 0 bases, and the junction held 15 bases outside the gene matches. The CDR3 loop spans 18 amino acids. Germline V gives CDR1 PRHDT, CDR2 FYEKMQ (reference sequence).

The chain couples TRBV7-9 to TRBJ1-4; D is uncertain. V was clipped by 0 bases and J by 8 bases, with 7 bases between them. Germline V CDR1 and CDR2: SEHNR, FQNEAQ (reference sequence). This CDR3 contains 13 residues. The CDR3 reads CASSLASLEKLFF. CDR3 nucleotide sequence: TGTGCCAGCAGCTTAGCCAGTCTCGAAAAACTGTTTTTT.

The J gene is TRBJ1-1, the V gene TRBV6-5; D unresolved. CDR3 length: 15 amino acids. The V gene lost 7 bases and the J gene lost 1 base, with 16 bases spanning the gap. Germline V CDR1 and CDR2: MNHEY, SVGAGI. As DNA, the CDR3 is TGTGCCAGCACCGAAACAGCGGCGGCGAACACTGAAGCTTTCTTT. Amino acids: CASTETAAANTEAFF.

The chain recombines TRBV30 with TRBJ2-7; D gene unclear. The V end was cut by 0 bases, the J end by 8 bases, with 14 bases between. The CDR3 is made up of 13 amino acids. From germline, CDR1 is GTSNPN and CDR2 SVGIG (reference sequence). CDR3 DNA sequence: TGTGCCTGGAGTGTACCCTCAGCGAGGAAGCAGTACTTC. Translated: CAWSVPSARKQYF.

In nucleotides, the CDR3 is TGTGCCAGCAGCCAAGAGTCAGGCTCTGGGGCCAACGTCCTGACTTTC. Translating it yields CASSQESGSGANVLTF. The V call is TRBV4-2, the J call TRBJ2-6; unclear D gene. This CDR3 spans 16 amino acids. Germline assignment: CDR1 LGHNA and CDR2 YNFKEQ. Trimming cost V 0 bases and J 0 bases, with 6 bases left between them.

The chain recombines TRBV19 with TRBJ2-1, with D perhaps TRBD2 (5 bases). CDR1 is LNHDA, CDR2 SQIVND, per germline (reference sequence). V gave up 5 bases and J gave up 7 bases, with 9 bases separating them. This CDR3 is built from 12 residues. This CDR3 is CASSEGTNEQFF. The DNA for the CDR3 is TGTGCCAGTAGTGAGGGTACAAATGAGCAGTTCTTC.

The rearrangement uses TRBV27 and TRBJ2-5, with 9 positions matching TRBD2. Per the germline V gene, CDR1 is MNHEY and CDR2 is SMNVEV (reference sequence). The V gene end was trimmed by 6 bases and the J gene end by 0 bases; junction bases not matched to a gene: 20. The CDR3 runs 20 residues. CDR3 region: CASRGPNIVAGERYQETQYF. CDR3 DNA: TGTGCCAGCAGGGGCCCAAACATTGTAGCGGGAGAGCGGTACCAAGAGACCCAGTACTTC.